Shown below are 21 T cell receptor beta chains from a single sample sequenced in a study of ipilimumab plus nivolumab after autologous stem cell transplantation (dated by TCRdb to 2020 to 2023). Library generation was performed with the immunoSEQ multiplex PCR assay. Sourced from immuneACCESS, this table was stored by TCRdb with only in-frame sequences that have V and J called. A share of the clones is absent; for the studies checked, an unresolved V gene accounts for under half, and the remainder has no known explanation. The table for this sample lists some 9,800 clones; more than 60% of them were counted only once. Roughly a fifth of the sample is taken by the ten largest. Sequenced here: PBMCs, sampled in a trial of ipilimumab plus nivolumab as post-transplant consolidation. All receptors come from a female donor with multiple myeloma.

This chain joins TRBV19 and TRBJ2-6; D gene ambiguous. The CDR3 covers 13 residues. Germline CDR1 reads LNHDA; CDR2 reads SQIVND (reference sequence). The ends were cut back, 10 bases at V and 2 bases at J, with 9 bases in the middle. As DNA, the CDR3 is TGTGCCACCGGTCCCCCTGGGGCCAACGTCCTGACTTTC. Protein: CATGPPGANVLTF.

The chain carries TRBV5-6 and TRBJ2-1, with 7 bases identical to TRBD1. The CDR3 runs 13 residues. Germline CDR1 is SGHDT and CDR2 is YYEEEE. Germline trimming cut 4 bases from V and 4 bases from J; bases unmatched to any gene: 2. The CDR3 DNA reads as TGTGCCAGCAGCGGACAGGAGTACAATGAGCAGTTCTTC. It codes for CASSGQEYNEQFF.

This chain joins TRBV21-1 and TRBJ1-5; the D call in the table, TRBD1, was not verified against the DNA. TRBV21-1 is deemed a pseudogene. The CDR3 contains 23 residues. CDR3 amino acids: CASSSFGLPTGTGAMYSNQPQHF. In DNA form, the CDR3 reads TGTGCCAGCAGCTCCTTTGGCCTCCCAACCGGGACAGGGGCGATGTATAGCAATCAGCCCCAGCATTTT.

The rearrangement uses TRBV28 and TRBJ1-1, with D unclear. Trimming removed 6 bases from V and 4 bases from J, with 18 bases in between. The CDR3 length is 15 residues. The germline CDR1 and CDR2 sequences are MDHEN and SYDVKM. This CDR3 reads CASSPLGRTLTEAFF. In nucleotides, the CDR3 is TGTGCCAGCAGCCCTCTGGGTAGGACTCTCACTGAAGCTTTCTTT.

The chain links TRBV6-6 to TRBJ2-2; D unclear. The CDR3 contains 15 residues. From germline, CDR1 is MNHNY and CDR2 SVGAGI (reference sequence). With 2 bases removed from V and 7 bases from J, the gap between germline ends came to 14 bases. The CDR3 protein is CASSYGWTPSGELFF. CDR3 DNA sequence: TGTGCCAGCAGTTACGGCTGGACCCCGAGCGGGGAGCTGTTTTTT.

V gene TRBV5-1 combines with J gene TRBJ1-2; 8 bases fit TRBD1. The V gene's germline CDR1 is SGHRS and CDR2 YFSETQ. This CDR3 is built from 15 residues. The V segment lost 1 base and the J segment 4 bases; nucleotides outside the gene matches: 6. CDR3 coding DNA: TGCGCCAGCAGCTTGAATACAGGGGGATTCTATGGCTACACCTTC. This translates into CASSLNTGGFYGYTF.

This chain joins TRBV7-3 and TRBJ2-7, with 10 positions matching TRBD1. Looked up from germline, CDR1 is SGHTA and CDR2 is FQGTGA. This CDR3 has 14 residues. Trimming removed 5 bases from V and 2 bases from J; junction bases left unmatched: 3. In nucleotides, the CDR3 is TGTGCCAGCAGCCCGGGACAGGGGACCTACGAGCAGTACTTC. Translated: CASSPGQGTYEQYF.

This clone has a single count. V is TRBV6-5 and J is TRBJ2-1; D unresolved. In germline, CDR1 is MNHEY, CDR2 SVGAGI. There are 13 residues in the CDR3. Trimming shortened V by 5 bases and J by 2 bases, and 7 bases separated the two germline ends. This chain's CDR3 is CASSVLTYNEQFF. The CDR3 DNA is TGTGCCAGCAGTGTCCTCACCTACAATGAGCAGTTCTTC.

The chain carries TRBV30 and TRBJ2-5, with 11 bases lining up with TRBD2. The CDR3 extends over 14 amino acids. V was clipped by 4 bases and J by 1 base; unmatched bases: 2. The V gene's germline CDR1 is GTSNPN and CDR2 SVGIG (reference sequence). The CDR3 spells CAWNGLAGQETQYF. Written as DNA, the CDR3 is TGTGCCTGGAACGGACTAGCGGGCCAAGAGACCCAGTACTTC.

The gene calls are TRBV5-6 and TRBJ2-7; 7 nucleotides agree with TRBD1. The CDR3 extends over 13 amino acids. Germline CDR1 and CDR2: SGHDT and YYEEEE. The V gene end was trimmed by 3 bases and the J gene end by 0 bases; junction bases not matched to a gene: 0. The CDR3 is CASSWTGSYEQYF. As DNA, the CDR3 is TGTGCCAGCAGCTGGACAGGCTCCTACGAGCAGTACTTC.

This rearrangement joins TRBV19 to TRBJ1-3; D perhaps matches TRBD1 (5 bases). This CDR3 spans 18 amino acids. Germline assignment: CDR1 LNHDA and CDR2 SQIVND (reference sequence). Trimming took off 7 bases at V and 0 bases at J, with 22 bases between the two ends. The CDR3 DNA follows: TGTGCCAGTACTACCCGTCCGGGGCCCCTCTTCTCTGGAAACACCATATATTTT. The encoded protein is CASTTRPGPLFSGNTIYF. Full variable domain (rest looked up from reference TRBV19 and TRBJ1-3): DGGITQSPKYLFRKEGQNVTLSCEQNLNHDAMYWYRQDPGQGLRLIYYSQIVNDFQKGDIAEGYSVSREKKESFPLTVTSAQKNPTAFYLCASTTRPGPLFSGNTIYFGEGSWLTVV.

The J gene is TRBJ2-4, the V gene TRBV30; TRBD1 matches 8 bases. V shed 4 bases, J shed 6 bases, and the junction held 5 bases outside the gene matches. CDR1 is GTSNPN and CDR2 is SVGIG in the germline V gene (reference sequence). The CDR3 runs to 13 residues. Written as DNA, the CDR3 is TGTGCCTGGACGCCAGGGGGCTTAAACATTCAGTACTTC. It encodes CAWTPGGLNIQYF.

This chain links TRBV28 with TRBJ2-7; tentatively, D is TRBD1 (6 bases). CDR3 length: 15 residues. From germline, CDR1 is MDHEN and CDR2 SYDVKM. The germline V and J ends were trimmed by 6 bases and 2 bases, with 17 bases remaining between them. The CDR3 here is CASRLGQTMAYEQYF. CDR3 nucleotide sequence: TGTGCCAGCAGACTCGGACAGACTATGGCCTACGAGCAGTACTTC.

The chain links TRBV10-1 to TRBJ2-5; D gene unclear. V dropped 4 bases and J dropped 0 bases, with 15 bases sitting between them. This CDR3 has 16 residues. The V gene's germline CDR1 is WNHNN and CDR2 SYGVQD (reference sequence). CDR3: CASSGGPGRNQETQYF. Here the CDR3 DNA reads TGCGCCAGCAGTGGCGGTCCGGGTCGGAACCAAGAGACCCAGTACTTC.

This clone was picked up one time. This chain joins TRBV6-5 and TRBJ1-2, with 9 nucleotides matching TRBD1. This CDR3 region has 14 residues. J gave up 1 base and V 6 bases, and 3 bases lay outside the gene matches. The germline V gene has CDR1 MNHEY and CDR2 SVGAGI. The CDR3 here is CASSRQGVNYGYTF. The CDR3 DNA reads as TGTGCCAGCAGCCGACAGGGGGTTAACTATGGCTACACCTTC.

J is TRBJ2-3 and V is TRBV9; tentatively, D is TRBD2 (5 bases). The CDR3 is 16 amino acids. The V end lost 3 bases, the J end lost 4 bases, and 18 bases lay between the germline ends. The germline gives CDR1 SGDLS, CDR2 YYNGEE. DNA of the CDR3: TGTGCCAGCAGCGCGAGATCGGGGAGTGTCCCAGATACGCAGTATTTT. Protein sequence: CASSARSGSVPDTQYF.

In DNA form, the CDR3 reads TGTGCCAGCAACAAACAGGGAGGCACCGGGGAGCTGTTTTTT. Protein: CASNKQGGTGELFF. The V call is TRBV7-9, the J call TRBJ2-2; TRBD1 or TRBD2 may be the D gene (6 bases each). CDR1 and CDR2 from the germline V gene are SEHNR and FQNEAQ (reference sequence). Trimming shortened V by 7 bases and J by 4 bases, and 13 bases separated the two germline ends. The CDR3 is 14 residues long.

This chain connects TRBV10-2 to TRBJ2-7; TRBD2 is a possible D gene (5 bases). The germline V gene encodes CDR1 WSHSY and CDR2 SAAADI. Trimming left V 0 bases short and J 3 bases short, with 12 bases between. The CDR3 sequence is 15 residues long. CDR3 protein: CASSESGGSRYEQYF. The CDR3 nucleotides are TGCGCCAGCAGTGAGTCAGGAGGCTCCCGCTACGAGCAGTACTTC.

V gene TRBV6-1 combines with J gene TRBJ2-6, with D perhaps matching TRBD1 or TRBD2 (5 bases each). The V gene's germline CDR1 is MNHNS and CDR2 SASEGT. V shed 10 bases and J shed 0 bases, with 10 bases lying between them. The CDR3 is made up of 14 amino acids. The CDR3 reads CATSGTSGANVLTF. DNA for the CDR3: TGTGCCACCTCGGGGACCTCTGGGGCCAACGTCCTGACTTTC.

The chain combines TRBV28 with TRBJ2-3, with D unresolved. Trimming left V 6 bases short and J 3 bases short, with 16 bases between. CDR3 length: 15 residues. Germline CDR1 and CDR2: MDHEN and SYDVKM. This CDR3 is CASSFAPELTDTQYF. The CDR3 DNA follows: TGTGCCAGCAGCTTCGCCCCCGAACTGACAGATACGCAGTATTTT.

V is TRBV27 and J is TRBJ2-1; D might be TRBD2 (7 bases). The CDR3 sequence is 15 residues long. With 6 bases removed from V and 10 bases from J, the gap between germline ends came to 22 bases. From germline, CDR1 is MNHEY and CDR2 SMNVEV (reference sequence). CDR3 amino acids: CASSRGGGAGREQFF. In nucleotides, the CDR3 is TGTGCCAGCAGCCGCGGGGGCGGGGCCGGGCGGGAGCAGTTCTTC.